These T cell receptor beta chains were read from a single sample in a study of OX40 agonist ivuxolimab in advanced cancers. The protocol was immunoSEQ multiplex PCR, while the TCRdb copy is restricted to in-frame clones and leaves out a portion. The sample yields 90,000 to 100,000 clones, less than 90% seen once. The source was CD4+ or CD8+ T cells sorted from blood, collected in a trial of the OX40 agonist ivuxolimab. The source is an adult with an advanced solid tumor such as melanoma, head and neck, liver or kidney cancer. Both conserved end residues are part of each CDR3. A D gene is named only where the DNA matches it firmly. Expanded clones are given a class, and other clones once, few, many or no size at all.

clone size	CDR3 length	D gene	J gene	V gene	CDR3 DNA	CDR3 protein
NA	19	NA	TRBJ1-5	TRBV2	TGTGCCAGCAGTGAATACGGTGGGGGGGAATGGGGTAGCAATCAGCCCCAGCATTTT	CASSEYGGGEWGSNQPQHF
NA	15	TRBD1	TRBJ2-2	TRBV7-2	TGTGCCAGCAGCTTAAGGGGACAGGGGCACGGGGAGCTGTTTTTT	CASSLRGQGHGELFF
NA	15	TRBD1	TRBJ1-2	TRBV27	TGTGCCAGCAGGGAAAAGACAGGGGCTAACTATGGCTACACCTTC	CASREKTGANYGYTF
NA	14	TRBD1	TRBJ1-4	TRBV5-5	TGTGCCAGCAGCTTAGGACAGGGGGTGGGAAAACTGTTTTTT	CASSLGQGVGKLFF
NA	17	TRBD1	TRBJ1-4	TRBV7-2	TGTGCCAGCAGCCCTCGGATAATACAGGGGGCGGATGAAAAACTGTTTTTT	CASSPRIIQGADEKLFF
NA	13	TRBD1	TRBJ2-4	TRBV29-1	TGCAGCGTAGGGGGACAGGGAGGCAACATTCAGTACTTC	CSVGGQGGNIQYF
NA	13	NA	TRBJ1-5	TRBV28	TGTGCCAGCAATGAGATACAGGGACAGCCCCAGCATTTT	CASNEIQGQPQHF
NA	15	TRBD2	TRBJ2-1	TRBV7-2	TGTGCCAGCAGCCTGGGGCTAGCGGATTACAATGAGCAGTTCTTC	CASSLGLADYNEQFF
NA	15	NA	TRBJ1-4	TRBV18	TGTGCCAGCTCACCAAGCCAGGGACTTAATGAAAAACTGTTTTTT	CASSPSQGLNEKLFF
NA	16	TRBD2	TRBJ2-1	TRBV5-1	TGCGCCAGCAGCTCATCTAGCGGGAGCTCCTACAATGAGCAGTTCTTC	CASSSSSGSSYNEQFF
NA	18	NA	TRBJ1-5	TRBV5-5	TGTGCCAGCAGCTGGGGATATGCAGGGGCCCTTAGCAATCAGCCCCAGCATTTT	CASSWGYAGALSNQPQHF
NA	14	NA	TRBJ2-3	TRBV7-2	TGTGCCAGCAGCACTTACAGCCTTACTGCCACGCAGTATTTT	CASSTYSLTATQYF
once	14	NA	TRBJ1-5	TRBV19	TGTGCCAGCACAACCACAGGGCGATCTCAGCCCCAGCATTTT	CASTTTGRSQPQHF
NA	15	TRBD2	TRBJ2-7	TRBV6-1	TGTGCCAGCACCACTCTGACCGGGGGGGCCTACGAGCAGTACTTC	CASTTLTGGAYEQYF
NA	16	TRBD1	TRBJ2-3	TRBV18	TGTGCCAGCTCACCACGCACGACAGGGGGCACAGATACGCAGTATTTT	CASSPRTTGGTDTQYF
NA	13	NA	TRBJ2-5	TRBV18	TGTGCCAGCTCACCAGGCGCCCAAGAGACCCAGTACTTC	CASSPGAQETQYF
NA	18	NA	TRBJ1-4	TRBV7-9	TGTGCCAGCAGCTTACGACGCCTAACAGGGATGAGAGGAGAAAAACTGTTTTTT	CASSLRRLTGMRGEKLFF
NA	14	NA	TRBJ2-7	TRBV7-9	TGTGCCAGCAGCTGGGGTCAGCCAGCCTACGAGCAGTACTTC	CASSWGQPAYEQYF
NA	14	TRBD2	TRBJ2-3	TRBV30	TGTGCCTGGAGGGGGAGGGGCCCCCGGTATACGCAGTATTTT	CAWRGRGPRYTQYF
NA	13	NA	TRBJ1-2	TRBV30	TGTGCCTCTAAGAGGGGTTCAGACTATGGCTACACCTTC	CASKRGSDYGYTF
NA	14	NA	TRBJ1-6	TRBV28	TGTGCCAGCAGTTTAATGCAGGTCAATTCACCCCTCCACTTT	CASSLMQVNSPLHF
NA	16	NA	TRBJ2-1	TRBV5-8	TGTGCCAGCAGCTTGGAGAACGGCTGGGTGGGCAATGAGCAGTTCTTC	CASSLENGWVGNEQFF
NA	15	NA	TRBJ2-3	TRBV11-2	TGTGCCAGCAGCCCGAGAGGTCCCAGCACAGATACGCAGTATTTT	CASSPRGPSTDTQYF
NA	15	TRBD2	TRBJ2-2	TRBV7-2	TGTGCCAGCAGCTTAGAACTAGCGGGAGTTGGGGAGCTGTTTTTT	CASSLELAGVGELFF
NA	14	NA	TRBJ2-5	TRBV5-1	TGCGCCAGCAGCTCCCGGAGAGGGCAAGAGACCCAGTACTTC	CASSSRRGQETQYF
NA	13	NA	TRBJ2-5	TRBV27	TGTGCCAGCAGCTTCTCAGGGGCTGAGACCCAGTACTTC	CASSFSGAETQYF
NA	15	TRBD1	TRBJ1-5	TRBV7-2	TGTGCCAGCAACCCCCAGGGGGCGGGCAATCAGCCCCAGCATTTT	CASNPQGAGNQPQHF
NA	15	NA	TRBJ1-2	TRBV9	TGTGCCAGCAGCGGGGATCCGGGGGGGTTCGGCGGCTACACCTTC	CASSGDPGGFGGYTF
NA	19	NA	TRBJ1-6	TRBV4-1	TGCGCCAGCAGCCAAGATGGGTTCGGCAGAACCAAGGAGGGTTCACCCCTCCACTTT	CASSQDGFGRTKEGSPLHF